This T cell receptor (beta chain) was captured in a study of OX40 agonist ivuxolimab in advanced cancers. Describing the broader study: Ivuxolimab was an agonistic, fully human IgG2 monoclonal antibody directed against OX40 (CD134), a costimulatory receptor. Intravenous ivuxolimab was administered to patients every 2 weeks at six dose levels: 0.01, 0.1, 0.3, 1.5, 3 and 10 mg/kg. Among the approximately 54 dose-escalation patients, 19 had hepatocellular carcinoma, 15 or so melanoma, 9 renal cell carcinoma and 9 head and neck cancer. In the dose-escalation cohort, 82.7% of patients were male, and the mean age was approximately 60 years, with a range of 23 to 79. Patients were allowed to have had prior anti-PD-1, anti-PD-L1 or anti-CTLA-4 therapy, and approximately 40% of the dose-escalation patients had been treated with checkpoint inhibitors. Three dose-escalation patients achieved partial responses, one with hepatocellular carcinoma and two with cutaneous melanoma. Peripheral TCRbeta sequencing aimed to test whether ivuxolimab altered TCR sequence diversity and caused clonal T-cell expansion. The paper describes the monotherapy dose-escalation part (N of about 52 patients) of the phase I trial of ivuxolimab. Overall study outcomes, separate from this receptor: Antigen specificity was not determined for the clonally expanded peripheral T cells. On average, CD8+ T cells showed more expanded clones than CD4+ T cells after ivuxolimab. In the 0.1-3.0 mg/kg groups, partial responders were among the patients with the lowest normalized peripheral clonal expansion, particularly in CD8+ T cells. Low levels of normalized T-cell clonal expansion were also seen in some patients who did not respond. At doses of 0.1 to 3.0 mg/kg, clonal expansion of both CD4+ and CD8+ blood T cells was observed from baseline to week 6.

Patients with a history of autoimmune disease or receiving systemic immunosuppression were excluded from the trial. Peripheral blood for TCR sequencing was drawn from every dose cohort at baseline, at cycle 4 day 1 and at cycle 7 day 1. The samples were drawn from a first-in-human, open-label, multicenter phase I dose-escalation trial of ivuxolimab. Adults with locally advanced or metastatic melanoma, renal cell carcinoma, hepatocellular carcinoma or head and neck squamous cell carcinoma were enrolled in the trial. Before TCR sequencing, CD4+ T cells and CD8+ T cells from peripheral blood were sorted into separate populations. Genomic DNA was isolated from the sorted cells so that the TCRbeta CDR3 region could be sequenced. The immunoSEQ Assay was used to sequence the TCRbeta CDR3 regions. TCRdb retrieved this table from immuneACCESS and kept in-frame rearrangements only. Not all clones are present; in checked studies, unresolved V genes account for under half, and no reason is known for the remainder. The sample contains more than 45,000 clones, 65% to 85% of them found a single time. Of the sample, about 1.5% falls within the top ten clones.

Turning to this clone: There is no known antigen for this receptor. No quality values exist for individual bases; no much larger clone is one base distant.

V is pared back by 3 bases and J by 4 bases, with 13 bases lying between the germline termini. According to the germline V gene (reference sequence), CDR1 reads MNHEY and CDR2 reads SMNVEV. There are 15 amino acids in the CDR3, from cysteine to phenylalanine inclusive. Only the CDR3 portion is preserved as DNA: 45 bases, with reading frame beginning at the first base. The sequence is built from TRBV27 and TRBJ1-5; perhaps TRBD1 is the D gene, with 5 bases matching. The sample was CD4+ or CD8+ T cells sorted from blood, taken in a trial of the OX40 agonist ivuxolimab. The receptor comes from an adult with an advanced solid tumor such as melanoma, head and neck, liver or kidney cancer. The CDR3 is CASSFLGDGNQPQHF. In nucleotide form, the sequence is TGTGCCAGCAGTTTCCTAGGGGATGGAAATCAGCCCCAGCATTTT.